The T cell receptor beta chain described here comes from a study of cytomegalovirus exposure and HLA in healthy donors. The study ran its PCR with 60 Vbeta and 13 Jbeta primers. Method: immunoSEQ multiplex PCR; TCRdb's copy keeps in-frame clones and lacks some. The sample contains about 160,000 clones, about 80% of which appear only once. The CDR3 contains 15 residues. Germline lookup yields CDR1 SEHNR and CDR2 FQNEAQ (reference sequence). V lost 4 bases, J lost 4 bases, and 16 bases lay in between. J is TRBJ1-2 and V is TRBV7-9; possible D gene TRBD1, 6 bases. Input material: PBMCs. The clonotype comes from a man younger than 30 in good health and CMV-seropositive. DNA of the CDR3: TGTGCCAGCAGCTCCATTACAGGGATCTTCTATGGCTACACCTTC. Its protein product is CASSSITGIFYGYTF.